This TCR beta chain was retrieved from a study of vaccination effects on CD4 cells after COVID-19. General study points: Sampling in the study covered few convalescent patients and included no early post-infection timepoints. Cross-reactivity with common cold coronaviruses was shown by only 1 of 255 vaccine-induced clones in healthy vaccinees.

The V end lost 7 bases, the J end lost 1 base, and 17 bases lay between the germline ends. The CDR3 extends over 16 amino acids. In germline, CDR1 is LNHDA, CDR2 SQIVND (reference sequence). This table comes from immunoSEQ multiplex PCR, and its TCRdb copy is limited to in-frame clones, with some not included. The sample yields 20,000 to 25,000 clones, approximately 72% seen once. With the ViraFEST assay, the study expanded antigen-specific CD4+ T cells using viral peptide pools, then sequenced them. The culture ran for around ten days before CD4+ T cells were isolated. Having tested negative for nucleocapsid antibodies, the vaccine recipients showed no prior SARS-CoV-2 infection. A density of approximately 2.2 million PBMC per well was used; these cells were cultured with approximately 9.3 IU/ml IL-2 and roughly 10 ug/ml peptides. This clone came up once. Its target is unknown.

The rearrangement joins TRBV19 to TRBJ1-5; no firm D call. The sample was CD4+ T cells from PBMCs cultured with HCoV-NL63 spike peptides, taken before COVID-19 vaccination. This clonotype was obtained from a human donor who received a COVID-19 vaccine. The DNA for the CDR3 is TGTGCCAGTACCGCTAGGGTAGTCTGGAGCAATCAGCCCCAGCATTTT. This codes for CASTARVVWSNQPQHF.